Listed here are 3 T cell receptor beta chains from one sample, sequenced in a study of cytotoxic CD8 clonotypes in ibrutinib-treated CLL. Here immunoSEQ multiplex PCR was the method, and the copy in TCRdb shows in-frame clones only, minus some. The sample has over 100,000 clones; 55% to 75% are singletons. The specimen comprised PBMCs, sampled after 24 months of ibrutinib treatment. These receptors came from a human donor with chronic lymphocytic leukemia.

This clone was detected many times. The V call is TRBV6-5, the J call TRBJ2-5; D may match TRBD1 or TRBD2 (5 bases each). CDR3 length: 14 residues. Trimming took off 6 bases at V and 6 bases at J, with 17 bases between the two ends. Germline V gene sequence: CDR1 MNHEY, CDR2 SVGAGI. This CDR3 is CASRMVGGIQTQYF. CDR3 bases: TGTGCCAGCAGGATGGTTGGGGGTATCCAGACCCAGTACTTC.

This clone was observed a few times. V gene TRBV25-1 combines with J gene TRBJ1-6; D is undetermined. Looked up from germline, CDR1 is MGHDK and CDR2 is SYGVNS. The ends were cut back, 6 bases at V and 8 bases at J, with 11 bases in the middle. CDR3 length equals 13 residues. The CDR3 nucleotides read TGTGCCAGCAGAGGAGGCTTTTATTCACCCCTCCACTTT. It yields the protein CASRGGFYSPLHF.

In this sample, this clone turned up once. The CDR3 DNA is TGTGCCTGGACCCGGACTGGAAACACCATATATTTT. It encodes CAWTRTGNTIYF. V gene TRBV30 combines with J gene TRBJ1-3; no clear D gene. The V end was cut by 4 bases, the J end by 2 bases, with 6 bases between. CDR1 and CDR2 from the germline V gene are GTSNPN and SVGIG (reference sequence). This CDR3 comprises 12 residues.